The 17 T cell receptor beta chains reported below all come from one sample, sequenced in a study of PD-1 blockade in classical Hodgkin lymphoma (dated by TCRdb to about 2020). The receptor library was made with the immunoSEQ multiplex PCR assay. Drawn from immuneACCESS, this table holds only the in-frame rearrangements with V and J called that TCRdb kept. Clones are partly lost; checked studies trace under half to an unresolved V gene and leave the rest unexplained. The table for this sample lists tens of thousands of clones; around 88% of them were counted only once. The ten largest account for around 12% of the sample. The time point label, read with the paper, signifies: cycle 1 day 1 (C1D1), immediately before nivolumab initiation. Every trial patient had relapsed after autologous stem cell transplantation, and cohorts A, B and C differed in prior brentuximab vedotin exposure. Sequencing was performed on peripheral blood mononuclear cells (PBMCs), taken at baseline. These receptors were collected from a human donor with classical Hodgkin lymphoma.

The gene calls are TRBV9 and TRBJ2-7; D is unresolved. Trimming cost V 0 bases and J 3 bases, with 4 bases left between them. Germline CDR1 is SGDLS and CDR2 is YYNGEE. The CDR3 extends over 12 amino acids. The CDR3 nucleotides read TGTGCCAGCAGCGTAGTAGACTACGAGCAGTACTTC. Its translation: CASSVVDYEQYF.

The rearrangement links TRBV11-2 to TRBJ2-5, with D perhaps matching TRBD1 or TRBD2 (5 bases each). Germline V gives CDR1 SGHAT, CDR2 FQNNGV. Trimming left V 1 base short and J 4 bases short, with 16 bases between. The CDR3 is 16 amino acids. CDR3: CASSLGVRGVGETQYF. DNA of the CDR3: TGTGCCAGCAGCTTAGGGGTTAGGGGAGTAGGAGAGACCCAGTACTTC.

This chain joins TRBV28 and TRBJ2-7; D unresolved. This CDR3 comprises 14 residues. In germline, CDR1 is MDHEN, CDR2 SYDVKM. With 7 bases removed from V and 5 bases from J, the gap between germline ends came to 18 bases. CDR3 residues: CASTEIPLFHEQYF. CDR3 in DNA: TGTGCCAGCACCGAAATACCGCTTTTCCACGAGCAGTACTTC.

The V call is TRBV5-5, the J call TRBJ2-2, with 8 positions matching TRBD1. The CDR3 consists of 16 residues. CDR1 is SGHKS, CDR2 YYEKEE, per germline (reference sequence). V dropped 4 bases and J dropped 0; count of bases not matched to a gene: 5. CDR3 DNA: TGTGCCAGCAGCGGCGGACAGGGCGCGAACACCGGGGAGCTGTTTTTT. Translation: CASSGGQGANTGELFF.

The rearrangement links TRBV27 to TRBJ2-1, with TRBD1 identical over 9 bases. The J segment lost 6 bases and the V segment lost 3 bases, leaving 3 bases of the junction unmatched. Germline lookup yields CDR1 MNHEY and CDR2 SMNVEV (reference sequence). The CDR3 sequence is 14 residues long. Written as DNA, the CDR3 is TGTGCCAGCAGTTTCGGACAGGGGAGCAATGAGCAGTTCTTC. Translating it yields CASSFGQGSNEQFF.

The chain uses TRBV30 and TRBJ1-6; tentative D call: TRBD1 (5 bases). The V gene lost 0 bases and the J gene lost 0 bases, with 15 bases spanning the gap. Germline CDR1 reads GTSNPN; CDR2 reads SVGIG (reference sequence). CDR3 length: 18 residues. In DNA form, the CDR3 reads TGTGCCTGGAGTGTAGACAGACTACCGGGCTCCTATAATTCACCCCTCCACTTT. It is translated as CAWSVDRLPGSYNSPLHF.

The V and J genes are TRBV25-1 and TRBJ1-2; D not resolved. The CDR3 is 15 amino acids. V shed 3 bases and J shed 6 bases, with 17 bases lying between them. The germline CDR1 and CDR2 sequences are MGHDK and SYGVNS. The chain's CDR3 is CASSDQNVRADGYTF. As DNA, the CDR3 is TGTGCCAGCAGTGACCAGAATGTAAGGGCGGATGGCTACACCTTC.

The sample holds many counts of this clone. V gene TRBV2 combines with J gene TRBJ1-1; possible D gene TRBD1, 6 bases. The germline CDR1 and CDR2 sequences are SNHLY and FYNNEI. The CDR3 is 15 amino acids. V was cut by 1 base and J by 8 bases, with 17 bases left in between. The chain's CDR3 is CASSEGTVAPGEAFF. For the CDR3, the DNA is TGTGCCAGCAGTGAAGGGACAGTGGCTCCAGGGGAAGCTTTCTTT.

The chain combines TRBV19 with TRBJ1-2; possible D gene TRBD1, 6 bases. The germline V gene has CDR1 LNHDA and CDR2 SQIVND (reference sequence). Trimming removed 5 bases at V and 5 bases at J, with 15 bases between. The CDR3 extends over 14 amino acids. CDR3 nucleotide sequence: TGTGCCAGTAGTCCTCATAATCAGGGGTATGGCTACACCTTC. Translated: CASSPHNQGYGYTF. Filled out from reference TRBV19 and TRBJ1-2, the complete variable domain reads DGGITQSPKYLFRKEGQNVTLSCEQNLNHDAMYWYRQDPGQGLRLIYYSQIVNDFQKGDIAEGYSVSREKKESFPLTVTSAQKNPTAFYLCASSPHNQGYGYTFGSGTRLTVV.

The CDR3 coding sequence is TGTGCCAGCAGTGTCCTGGACAGCTCCTATAATTCACCCCTCCACTTT. Translating gives CASSVLDSSYNSPLHF. This chain joins TRBV2 and TRBJ1-6; tentatively, D is TRBD1 (6 bases). V lost 4 bases to trimming and J lost 0 bases, with 10 bases between them. Germline-derived CDR1 and CDR2 are SNHLY and FYNNEI. This CDR3 has 16 residues.

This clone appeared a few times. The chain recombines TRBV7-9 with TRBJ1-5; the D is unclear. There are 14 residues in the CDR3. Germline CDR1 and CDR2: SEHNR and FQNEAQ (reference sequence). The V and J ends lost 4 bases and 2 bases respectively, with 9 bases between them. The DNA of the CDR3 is TGTGCCAGCAGCTACTCCGGGCGCAATCAGCCCCAGCATTTT. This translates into CASSYSGRNQPQHF.

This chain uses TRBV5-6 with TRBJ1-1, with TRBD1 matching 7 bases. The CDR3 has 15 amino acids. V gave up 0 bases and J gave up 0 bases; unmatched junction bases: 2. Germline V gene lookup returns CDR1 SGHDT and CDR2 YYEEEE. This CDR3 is CASSLDGTVNTEAFF. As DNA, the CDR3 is TGTGCCAGCAGCTTGGACGGGACAGTGAACACTGAAGCTTTCTTT. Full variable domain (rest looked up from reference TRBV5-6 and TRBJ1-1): DAGVTQSPTHLIKTRGQQVTLRCSPKSGHDTVSWYQQALGQGPQFIFQYYEEEERQRGNFPDRFSGHQFPNYSSELNVNALLLGDSALYLCASSLDGTVNTEAFFGQGTRLTVV.

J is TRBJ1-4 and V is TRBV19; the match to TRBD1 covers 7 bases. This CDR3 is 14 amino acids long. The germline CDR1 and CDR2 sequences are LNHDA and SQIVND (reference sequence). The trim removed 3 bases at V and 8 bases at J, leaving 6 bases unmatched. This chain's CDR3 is CASSIKGAQEKLFF. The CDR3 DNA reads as TGTGCCAGTAGTATTAAGGGGGCGCAGGAAAAACTGTTTTTT.

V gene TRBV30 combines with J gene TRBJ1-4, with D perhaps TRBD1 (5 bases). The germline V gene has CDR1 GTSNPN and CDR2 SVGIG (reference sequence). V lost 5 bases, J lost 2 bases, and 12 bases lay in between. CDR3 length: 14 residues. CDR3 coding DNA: TGTGCCTGGGGTCGGGGCGGTACTAATGAAAAACTGTTTTTT. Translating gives CAWGRGGTNEKLFF.

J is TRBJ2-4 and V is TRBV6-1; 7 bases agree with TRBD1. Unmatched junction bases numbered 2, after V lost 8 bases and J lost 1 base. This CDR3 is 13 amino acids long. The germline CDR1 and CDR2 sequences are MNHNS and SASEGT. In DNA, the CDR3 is TGTGCCAGCCAGGACAGGGCCAAAAACATTCAGTACTTC. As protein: CASQDRAKNIQYF.

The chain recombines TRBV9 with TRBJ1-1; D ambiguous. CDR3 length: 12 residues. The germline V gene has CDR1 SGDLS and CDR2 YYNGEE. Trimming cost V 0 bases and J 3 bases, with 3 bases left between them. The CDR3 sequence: CASSVVDTEAFF. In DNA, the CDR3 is TGTGCCAGCAGCGTAGTTGACACTGAAGCTTTCTTT.

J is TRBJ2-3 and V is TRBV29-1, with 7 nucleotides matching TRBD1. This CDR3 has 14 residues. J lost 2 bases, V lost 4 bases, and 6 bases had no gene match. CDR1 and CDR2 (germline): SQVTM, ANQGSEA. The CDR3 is CSVVRTGYTDTQYF. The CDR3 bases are TGCAGCGTTGTGCGGACAGGATACACAGATACGCAGTATTTT.